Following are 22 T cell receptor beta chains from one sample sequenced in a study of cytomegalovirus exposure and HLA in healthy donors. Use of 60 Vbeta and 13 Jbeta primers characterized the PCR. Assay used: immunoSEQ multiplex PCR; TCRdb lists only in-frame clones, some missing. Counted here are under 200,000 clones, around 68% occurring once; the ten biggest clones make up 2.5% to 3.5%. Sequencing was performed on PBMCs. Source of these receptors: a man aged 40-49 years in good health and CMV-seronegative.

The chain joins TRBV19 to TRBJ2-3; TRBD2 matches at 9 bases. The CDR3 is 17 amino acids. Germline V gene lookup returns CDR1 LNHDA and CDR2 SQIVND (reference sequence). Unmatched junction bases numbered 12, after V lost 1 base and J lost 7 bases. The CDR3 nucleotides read TGTGCCAGTAGTATAGGTAGCGGGGGACCACTCGTTCATACGCAGTATTTT. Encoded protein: CASSIGSGGPLVHTQYF.

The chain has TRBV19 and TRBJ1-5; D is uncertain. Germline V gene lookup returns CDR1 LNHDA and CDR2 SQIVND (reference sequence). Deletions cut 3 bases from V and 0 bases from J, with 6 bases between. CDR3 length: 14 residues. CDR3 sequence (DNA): TGTGCCAGTAGTATCGCGAGTAGCAATCAGCCCCAGCATTTT. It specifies CASSIASSNQPQHF. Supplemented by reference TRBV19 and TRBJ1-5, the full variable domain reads DGGITQSPKYLFRKEGQNVTLSCEQNLNHDAMYWYRQDPGQGLRLIYYSQIVNDFQKGDIAEGYSVSREKKESFPLTVTSAQKNPTAFYLCASSIASSNQPQHFGDGTRLSIL.

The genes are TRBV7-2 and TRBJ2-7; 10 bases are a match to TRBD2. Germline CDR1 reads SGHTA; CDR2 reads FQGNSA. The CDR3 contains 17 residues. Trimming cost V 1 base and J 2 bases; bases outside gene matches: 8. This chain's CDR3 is CASSLGSGGPLPYEQYF. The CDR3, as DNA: TGTGCCAGCAGCTTAGGTAGCGGGGGGCCCCTACCCTACGAGCAGTACTTC.

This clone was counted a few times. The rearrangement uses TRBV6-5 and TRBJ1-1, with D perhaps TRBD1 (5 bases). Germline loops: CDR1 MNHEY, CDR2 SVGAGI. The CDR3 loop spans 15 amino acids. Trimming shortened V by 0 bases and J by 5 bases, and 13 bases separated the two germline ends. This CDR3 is CASSYSNGGGTEAFF. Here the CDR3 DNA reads TGTGCCAGCAGTTACTCCAACGGGGGAGGGACTGAAGCTTTCTTT.

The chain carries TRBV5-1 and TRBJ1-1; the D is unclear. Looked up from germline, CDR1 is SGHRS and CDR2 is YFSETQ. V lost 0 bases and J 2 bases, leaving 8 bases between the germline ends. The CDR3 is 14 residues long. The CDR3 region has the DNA TGCGCCAGCAGCTTGGACACGGGAAACACTGAAGCTTTCTTT. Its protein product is CASSLDTGNTEAFF.

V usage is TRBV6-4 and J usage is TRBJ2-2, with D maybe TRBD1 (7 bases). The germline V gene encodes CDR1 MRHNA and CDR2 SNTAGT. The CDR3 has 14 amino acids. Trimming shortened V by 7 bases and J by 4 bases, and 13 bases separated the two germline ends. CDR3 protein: CASTVQGGTGELFF. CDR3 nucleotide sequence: TGTGCCAGCACTGTCCAGGGGGGCACCGGGGAGCTGTTTTTT.

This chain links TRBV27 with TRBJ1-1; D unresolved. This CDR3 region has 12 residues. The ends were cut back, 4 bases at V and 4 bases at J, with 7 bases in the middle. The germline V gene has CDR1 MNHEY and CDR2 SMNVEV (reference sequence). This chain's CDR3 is CASSSSATEAFF. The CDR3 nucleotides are TGTGCCAGCAGTTCGAGTGCCACTGAAGCTTTCTTT.

The CDR3 protein is CASKSQGAYGYTF. The CDR3 nucleotides read TGTGCCAGCAAATCTCAGGGGGCGTATGGCTACACCTTC. The V gene is TRBV19, the J gene TRBJ1-2, with 8 bases that match TRBD1. The germline V gene encodes CDR1 LNHDA and CDR2 SQIVND (reference sequence). V gave up 9 bases and J gave up 5 bases; unmatched junction bases: 8. The CDR3 extends over 13 amino acids.

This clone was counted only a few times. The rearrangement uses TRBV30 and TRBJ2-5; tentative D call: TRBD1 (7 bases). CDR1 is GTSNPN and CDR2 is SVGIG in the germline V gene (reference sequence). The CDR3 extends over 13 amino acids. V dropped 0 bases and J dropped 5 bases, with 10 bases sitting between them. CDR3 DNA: TGTGCCTGGAGTGTACAGGGGAGGGAGACCCAGTACTTC. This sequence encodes CAWSVQGRETQYF.

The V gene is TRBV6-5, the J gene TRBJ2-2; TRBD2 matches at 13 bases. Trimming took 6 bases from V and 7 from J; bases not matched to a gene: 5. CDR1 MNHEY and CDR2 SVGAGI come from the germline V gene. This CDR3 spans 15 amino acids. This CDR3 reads CASSETSGGRGELFF. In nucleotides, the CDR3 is TGTGCCAGCAGCGAGACTAGCGGGGGGCGCGGGGAGCTGTTTTTT.

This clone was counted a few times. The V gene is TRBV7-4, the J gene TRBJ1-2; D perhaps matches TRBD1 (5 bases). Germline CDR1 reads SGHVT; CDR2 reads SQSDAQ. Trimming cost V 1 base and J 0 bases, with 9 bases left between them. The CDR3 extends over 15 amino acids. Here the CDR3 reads CASSLEGLPNYGYTF. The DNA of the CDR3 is TGTGCCAGCAGCTTAGAGGGGCTTCCTAACTATGGCTACACCTTC.

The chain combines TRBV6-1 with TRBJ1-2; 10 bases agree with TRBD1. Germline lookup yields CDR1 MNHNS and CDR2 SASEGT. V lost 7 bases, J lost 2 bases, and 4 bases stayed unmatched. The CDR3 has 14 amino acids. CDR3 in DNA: TGTGCCAGCATCCTGGACAGGGGGAACTATGGCTACACCTTC. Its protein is CASILDRGNYGYTF.

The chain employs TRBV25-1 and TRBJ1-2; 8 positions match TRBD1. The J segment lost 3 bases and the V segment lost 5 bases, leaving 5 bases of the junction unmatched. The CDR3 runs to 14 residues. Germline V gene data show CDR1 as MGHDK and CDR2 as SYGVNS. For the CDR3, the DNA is TGTGCCAGCAGTAGGACAGGGCGGGACTATGGCTACACCTTC. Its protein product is CASSRTGRDYGYTF.

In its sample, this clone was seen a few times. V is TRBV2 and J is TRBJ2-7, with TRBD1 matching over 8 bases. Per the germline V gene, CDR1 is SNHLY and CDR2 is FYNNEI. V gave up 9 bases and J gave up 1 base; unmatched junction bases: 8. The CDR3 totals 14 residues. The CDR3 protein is CARQRTGSSYEQYF. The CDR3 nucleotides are TGTGCCAGACAGAGGACAGGGTCTTCCTACGAGCAGTACTTC.

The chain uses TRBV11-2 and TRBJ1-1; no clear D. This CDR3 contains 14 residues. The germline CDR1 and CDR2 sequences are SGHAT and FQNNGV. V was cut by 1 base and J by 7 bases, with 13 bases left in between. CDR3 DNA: TGTGCCAGCAGCTTAGTAAAGGTGGGAGGTGAAGCTTTCTTT. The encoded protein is CASSLVKVGGEAFF. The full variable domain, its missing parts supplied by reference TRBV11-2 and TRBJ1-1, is EAGVAQSPRYKIIEKRQSVAFWCNPISGHATLYWYQQILGQGPKLLIQFQNNGVVDDSQLPKDRFSAERLKGVDSTLKIQPAKLEDSAVYLCASSLVKVGGEAFFGQGTRLTVV.

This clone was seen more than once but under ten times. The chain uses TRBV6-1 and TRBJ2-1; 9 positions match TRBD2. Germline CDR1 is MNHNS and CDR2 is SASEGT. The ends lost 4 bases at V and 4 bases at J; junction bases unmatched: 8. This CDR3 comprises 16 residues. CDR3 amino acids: CASSGRLAEDYNEQFF. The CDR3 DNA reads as TGTGCCAGCAGTGGTAGACTAGCGGAGGATTACAATGAGCAGTTCTTC.

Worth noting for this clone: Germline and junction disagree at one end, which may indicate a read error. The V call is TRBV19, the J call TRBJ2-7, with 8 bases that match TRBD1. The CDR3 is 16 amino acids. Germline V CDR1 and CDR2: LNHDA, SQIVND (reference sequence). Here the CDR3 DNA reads TGTGCCAGTAGTCCGGGACAGGTCCGTTTTAACTACGGGCAGTACTTC. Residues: CASSPGQVRFNYGQYF.

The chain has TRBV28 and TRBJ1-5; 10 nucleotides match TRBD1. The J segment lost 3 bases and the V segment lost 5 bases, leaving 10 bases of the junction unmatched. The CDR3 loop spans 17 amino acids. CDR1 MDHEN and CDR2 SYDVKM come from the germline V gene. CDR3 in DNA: TGTGCCAGCAGTGATCGGGACAGGGGACCCTTCAATCAGCCCCAGCATTTT. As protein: CASSDRDRGPFNQPQHF.

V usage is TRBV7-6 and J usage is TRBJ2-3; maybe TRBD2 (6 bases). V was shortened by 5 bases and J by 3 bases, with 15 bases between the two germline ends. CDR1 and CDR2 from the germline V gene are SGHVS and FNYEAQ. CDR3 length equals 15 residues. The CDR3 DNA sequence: TGTGCCAGCAGCCCTCAATACCGGGGGACAGATACGCAGTATTTT. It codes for CASSPQYRGTDTQYF.

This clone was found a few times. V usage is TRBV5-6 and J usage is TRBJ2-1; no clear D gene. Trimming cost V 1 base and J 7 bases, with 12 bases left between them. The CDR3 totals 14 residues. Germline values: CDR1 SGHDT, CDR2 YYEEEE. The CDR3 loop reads CASSLRGLRNEQFF. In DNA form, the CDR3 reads TGTGCCAGCAGCTTGCGAGGTCTAAGGAATGAGCAGTTCTTC. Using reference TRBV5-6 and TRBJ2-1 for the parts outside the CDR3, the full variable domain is DAGVTQSPTHLIKTRGQQVTLRCSPKSGHDTVSWYQQALGQGPQFIFQYYEEEERQRGNFPDRFSGHQFPNYSSELNVNALLLGDSALYLCASSLRGLRNEQFFGPGTRLTVL.

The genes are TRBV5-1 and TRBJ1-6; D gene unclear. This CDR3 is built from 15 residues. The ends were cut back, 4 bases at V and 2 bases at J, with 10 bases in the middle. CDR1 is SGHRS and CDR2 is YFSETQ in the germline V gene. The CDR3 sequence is CASSRGFAYNSPLHF. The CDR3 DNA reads TGCGCCAGCAGCCGAGGGTTCGCCTATAATTCACCCCTCCACTTT.

CDR3 bases: TGTGCCTGGAGTAAGGGGGGGCAGGGCAATCAGCCCCAGCATTTT. This gives the protein CAWSKGGQGNQPQHF. This sequence joins TRBV30 and TRBJ1-5, with D perhaps matching TRBD1 (6 bases). Deletions cut 2 bases from V and 2 bases from J, with 13 bases between. The CDR3 has 15 residues. In germline, CDR1 is GTSNPN, CDR2 SVGIG (reference sequence).